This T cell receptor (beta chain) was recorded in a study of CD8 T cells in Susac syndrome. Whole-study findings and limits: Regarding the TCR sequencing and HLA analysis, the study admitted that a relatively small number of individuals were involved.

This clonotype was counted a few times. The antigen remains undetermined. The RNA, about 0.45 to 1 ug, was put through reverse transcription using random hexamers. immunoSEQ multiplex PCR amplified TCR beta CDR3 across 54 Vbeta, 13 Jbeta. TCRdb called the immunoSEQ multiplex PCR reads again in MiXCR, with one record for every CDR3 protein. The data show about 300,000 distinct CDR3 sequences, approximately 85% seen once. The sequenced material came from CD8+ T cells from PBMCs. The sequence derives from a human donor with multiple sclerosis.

The chain's CDR3 is CASSFGLAGEDEQFF. The CDR3 DNA reads TGTGCCAGCAGCTTCGGACTAGCGGGAGAGGATGAGCAGTTCTTC. The chain carries TRBV5-4 and TRBJ2-1, with 13 bases lining up with TRBD2. Trimming at V came to 2 bases and at J to 8 bases, leaving 4 bases not matched to a gene. Germline V CDR1 and CDR2: SGHNT, YYREEE (reference sequence). The CDR3 loop spans 15 amino acids.